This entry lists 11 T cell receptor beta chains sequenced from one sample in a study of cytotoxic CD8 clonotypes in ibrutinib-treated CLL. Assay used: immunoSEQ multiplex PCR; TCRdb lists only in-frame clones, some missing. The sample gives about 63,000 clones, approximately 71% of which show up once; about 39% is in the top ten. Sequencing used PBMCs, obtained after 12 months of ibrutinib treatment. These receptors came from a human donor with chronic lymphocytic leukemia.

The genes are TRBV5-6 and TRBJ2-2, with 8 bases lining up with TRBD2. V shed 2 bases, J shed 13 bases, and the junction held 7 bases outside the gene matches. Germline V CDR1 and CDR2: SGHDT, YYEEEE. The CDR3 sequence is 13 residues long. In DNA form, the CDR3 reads TGTGCCAGCAGCTTTCCAGCGGGAGACGGGCTGTTTTTT. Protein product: CASSFPAGDGLFF.

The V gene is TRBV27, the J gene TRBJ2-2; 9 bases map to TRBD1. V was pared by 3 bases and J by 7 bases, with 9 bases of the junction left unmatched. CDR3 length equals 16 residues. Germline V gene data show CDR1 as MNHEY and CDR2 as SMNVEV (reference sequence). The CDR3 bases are TGTGCCAGCAGTTTCTCCGGGACAGGGTTGGTCGGGGAGCTGTTTTTT. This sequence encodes CASSFSGTGLVGELFF.

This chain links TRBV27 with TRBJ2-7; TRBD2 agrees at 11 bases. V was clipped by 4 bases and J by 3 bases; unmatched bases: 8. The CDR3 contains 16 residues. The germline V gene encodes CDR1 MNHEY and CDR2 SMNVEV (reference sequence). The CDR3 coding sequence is TGTGCCAGCAGTTCCCCGACTAGCGGGACTATCTACGAGCAGTACTTC. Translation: CASSSPTSGTIYEQYF.

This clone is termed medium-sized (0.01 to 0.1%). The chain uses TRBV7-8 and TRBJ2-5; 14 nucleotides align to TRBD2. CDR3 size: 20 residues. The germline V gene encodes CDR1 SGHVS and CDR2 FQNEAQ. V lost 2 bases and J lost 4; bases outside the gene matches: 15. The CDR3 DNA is TGTGCCAGCAGCTTAACTCCTCCGGGACTAGCGGGAGTTACGGGAGAGACCCAGTACTTC. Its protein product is CASSLTPPGLAGVTGETQYF.

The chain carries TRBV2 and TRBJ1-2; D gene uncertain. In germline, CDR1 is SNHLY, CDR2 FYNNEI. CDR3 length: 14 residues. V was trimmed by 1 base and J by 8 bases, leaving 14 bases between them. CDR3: CASSEVRTAPGYTF. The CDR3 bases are TGTGCCAGCAGTGAAGTTAGGACTGCGCCCGGCTACACCTTC.

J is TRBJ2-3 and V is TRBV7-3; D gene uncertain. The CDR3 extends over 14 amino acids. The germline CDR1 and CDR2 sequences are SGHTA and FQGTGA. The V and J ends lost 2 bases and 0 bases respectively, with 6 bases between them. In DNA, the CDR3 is TGTGCCAGCAGCTTATTCTCCAGCACAGATACGCAGTATTTT. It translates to CASSLFSSTDTQYF.

CDR3 amino acids: CASSSTGSYEQYF. As DNA, the CDR3 is TGTGCCAGCAGTTCTACGGGGTCCTACGAGCAGTACTTC. This sequence joins TRBV6-5 and TRBJ2-7, with D perhaps TRBD2 (5 bases). CDR3 length: 13 residues. Germline lookup yields CDR1 MNHEY and CDR2 SVGAGI. Trimming removed 4 bases at V and 1 base at J, with 8 bases between.

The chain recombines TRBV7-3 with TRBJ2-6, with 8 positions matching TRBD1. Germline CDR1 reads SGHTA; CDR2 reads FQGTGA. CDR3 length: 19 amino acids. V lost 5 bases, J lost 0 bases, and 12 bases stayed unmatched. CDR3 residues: CASSIPTGARPSGANVLTF. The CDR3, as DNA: TGTGCCAGCAGCATACCGACAGGGGCCCGCCCCTCTGGGGCCAACGTCCTGACTTTC.

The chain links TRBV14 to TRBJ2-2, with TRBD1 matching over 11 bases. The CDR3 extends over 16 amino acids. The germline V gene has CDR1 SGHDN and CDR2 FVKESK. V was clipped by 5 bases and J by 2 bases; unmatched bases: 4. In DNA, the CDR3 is TGTGCCAGCAGCTGGACAGGGGGCGGAAACACCGGGGAGCTGTTTTTT. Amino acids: CASSWTGGGNTGELFF.

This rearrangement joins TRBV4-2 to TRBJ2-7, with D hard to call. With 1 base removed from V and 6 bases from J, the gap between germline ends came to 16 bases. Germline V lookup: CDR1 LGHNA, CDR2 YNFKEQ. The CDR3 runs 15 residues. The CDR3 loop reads CASSQGVSQATEQYF. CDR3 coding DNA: TGTGCCAGCAGCCAAGGGGTTTCCCAAGCAACCGAGCAGTACTTC.

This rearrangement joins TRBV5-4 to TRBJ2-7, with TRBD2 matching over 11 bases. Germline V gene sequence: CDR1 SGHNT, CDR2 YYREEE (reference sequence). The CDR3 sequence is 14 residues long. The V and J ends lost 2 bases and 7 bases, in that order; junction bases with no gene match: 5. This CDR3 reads CASSLTSGSGEQYF. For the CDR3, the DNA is TGTGCCAGCAGCTTAACTAGCGGGAGTGGTGAGCAGTACTTC.